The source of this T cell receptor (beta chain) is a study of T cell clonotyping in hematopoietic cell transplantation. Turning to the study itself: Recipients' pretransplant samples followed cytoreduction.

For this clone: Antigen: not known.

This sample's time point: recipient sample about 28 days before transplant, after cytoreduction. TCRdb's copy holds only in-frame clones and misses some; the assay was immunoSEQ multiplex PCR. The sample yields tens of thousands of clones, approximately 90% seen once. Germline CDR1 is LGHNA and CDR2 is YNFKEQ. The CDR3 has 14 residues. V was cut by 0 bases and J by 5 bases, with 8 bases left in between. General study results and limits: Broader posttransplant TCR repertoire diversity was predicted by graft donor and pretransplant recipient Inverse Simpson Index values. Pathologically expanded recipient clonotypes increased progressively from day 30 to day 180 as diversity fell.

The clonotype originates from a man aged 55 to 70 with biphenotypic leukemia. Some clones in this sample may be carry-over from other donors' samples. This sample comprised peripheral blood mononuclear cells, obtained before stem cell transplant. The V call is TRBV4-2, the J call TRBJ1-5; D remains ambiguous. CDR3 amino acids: CASSQETAYQPQHF. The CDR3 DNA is TGTGCCAGCAGCCAAGAAACAGCATATCAGCCCCAGCATTTT.